This T cell receptor beta chain was recovered during a study of blood T cell repertoires in COVID-19. Profiling relied on immunoSEQ multiplex PCR, and the TCRdb table lists in-frame clones only, not all of them. Among hundreds of thousands of clones, about 88% were seen once, and the ten largest hold over 9%. This CDR3 has 13 residues. The V gene's germline CDR1 is MDHEN and CDR2 SYDVKM. The V segment lost 4 bases and the J segment 5 bases; nucleotides outside the gene matches: 1. Donors in Cohort 3 counted as recovered after two negative PCRs, clearance, or symptom resolution. This chain links TRBV28 with TRBJ2-1, with TRBD2 matching 8 bases. This sequence originates from a middle-aged woman who had recovered from COVID-19. The sequencing sample was made of PBMCs or T cells enriched from blood (not recorded which). The CDR3, as DNA: TGTGCCAGCAGTTGGACTAGCAACAATGAGCAGTTCTTC. It translates to CASSWTSNNEQFF.